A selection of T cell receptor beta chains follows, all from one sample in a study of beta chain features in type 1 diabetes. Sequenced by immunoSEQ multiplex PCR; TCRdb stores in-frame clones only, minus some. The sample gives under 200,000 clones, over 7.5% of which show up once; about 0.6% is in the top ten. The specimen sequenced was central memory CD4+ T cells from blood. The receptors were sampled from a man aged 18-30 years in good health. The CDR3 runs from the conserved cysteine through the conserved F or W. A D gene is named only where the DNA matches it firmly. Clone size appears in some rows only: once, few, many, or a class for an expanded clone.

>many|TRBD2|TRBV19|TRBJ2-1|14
CASSIRGSGAVQFF
TGTGCCAGTAGTATCCGGGGTAGCGGGGCTGTGCAGTTCTTC
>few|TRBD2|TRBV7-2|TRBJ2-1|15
CASSLALAGGGEQFF
TGTGCCAGCAGCTTAGCCCTAGCGGGGGGTGGGGAGCAGTTCTTC
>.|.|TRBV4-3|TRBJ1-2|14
CASSLGLDTYGYTF
TGCGCCAGCAGCCTCGGATTAGACACCTATGGCTACACCTTC
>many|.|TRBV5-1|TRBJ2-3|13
CASSGGGTDTQYF
TGCGCCAGCAGCGGCGGGGGCACAGATACGCAGTATTTT
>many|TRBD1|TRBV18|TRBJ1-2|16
CASSPPNGQGNYGYTF
TGTGCCAGCTCACCACCTAATGGACAGGGCAACTATGGCTACACCTTC
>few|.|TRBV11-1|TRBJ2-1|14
CASSSLLRGDEQFF
TGTGCCAGCAGCTCCTTGTTGCGGGGAGATGAGCAGTTCTTC
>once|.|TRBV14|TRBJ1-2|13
CASSPWGGGGYTF
TGTGCCAGCAGCCCCTGGGGTGGGGGCGGCTACACCTTC
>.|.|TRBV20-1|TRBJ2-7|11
CSASPYYEQYF
TGCAGTGCTAGCCCGTACTACGAGCAGTACTTC
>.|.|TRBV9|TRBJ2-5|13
CASSSLPGETQYF
TGTGCCAGCAGCTCACTCCCGGGGGAGACCCAGTACTTC
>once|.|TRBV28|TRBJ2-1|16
CASSFVGGTFHMEQFF
TGTGCCAGCAGTTTTGTGGGCGGGACTTTCCATATGGAGCAGTTCTTC
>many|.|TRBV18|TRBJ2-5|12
CASSPRGETQYF
TGTGCCAGCTCACCCCGGGGGGAGACCCAGTACTTC
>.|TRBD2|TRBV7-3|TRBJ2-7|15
CASSFSSGGVWEQYF
TGTGCCAGCAGCTTCTCTAGCGGGGGGGTCTGGGAGCAGTACTTC
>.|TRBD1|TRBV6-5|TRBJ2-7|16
CASSYSDRVISREQYF
TGTGCCAGCAGTTACTCGGACAGGGTAATTTCCCGCGAGCAGTACTTC
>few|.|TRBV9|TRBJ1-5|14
CASSVEGYNQPQHF
TGTGCCAGCAGCGTAGAGGGGTATAATCAGCCCCAGCATTTT
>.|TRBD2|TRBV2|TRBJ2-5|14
CASTSTSGQETQYF
TGTGCCAGCACCTCGACTAGCGGGCAAGAGACCCAGTACTTC
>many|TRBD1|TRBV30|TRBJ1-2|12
CAWTTGNYGYTF
TGTGCCTGGACGACAGGGAACTATGGCTACACCTTC
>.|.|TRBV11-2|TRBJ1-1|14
CASSLDRRDTEAFF
TGTGCCAGCAGCTTAGATCGTCGGGACACTGAAGCTTTCTTT
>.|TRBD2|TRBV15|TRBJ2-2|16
CATSRDFSAGRWELFF
TGTGCCACCAGCAGAGATTTCTCAGCGGGAAGGTGGGAGCTGTTTTTT